Shown below are 27 T cell receptor beta chains from a single sample sequenced in a study of T cell responses to AZD1222 COVID-19 vaccine. Data came from immunoSEQ multiplex PCR; TCRdb stores just in-frame clones and leaves some out. The table lists 70,000 to 85,000 clones, roughly 90% of them singletons. The sample was peripheral blood, taken on day 0 of AZD1222 vaccination. Receptor source: an adult in good health.

V and J are TRBV4-3 and TRBJ1-2, with a tentative D call TRBD1 (6 bases). Trimming stripped 3 bases from V and 3 bases from J, with 11 bases between. The CDR3 spans 14 residues. CDR1 LGHNA and CDR2 YSLEER come from the germline V gene. CDR3 DNA sequence: TGCGCCAGCAGCCAGTTAAAGGGGGACTATGGCTACACCTTC. Its translation is CASSQLKGDYGYTF.

The rearrangement links TRBV7-9 to TRBJ2-7; no reliable D call. V lost 7 bases and J 4 bases, leaving 17 bases between the germline ends. Germline loops: CDR1 SEHNR, CDR2 FQNEAQ (reference sequence). There are 14 residues in the CDR3. Here the CDR3 DNA reads TGTGCCAGCACCTCTCCCGAGACATCGTACGAGCAGTACTTC. Residues: CASTSPETSYEQYF.

In this sample, this clone turned up a few times. The J gene is TRBJ2-7, the V gene TRBV30; 10 nucleotides align to TRBD1. CDR3 size: 15 residues. The trim removed 4 bases at V and 2 bases at J, leaving 8 bases unmatched. The germline V gene encodes CDR1 GTSNPN and CDR2 SVGIG (reference sequence). This CDR3 reads CAWTPDRGLTYEQYF. The CDR3 DNA reads as TGTGCCTGGACTCCAGACAGGGGGCTAACCTACGAGCAGTACTTC.

The chain joins TRBV29-1 to TRBJ2-3, with TRBD2 as a possible D gene (6 bases). Germline CDR1 and CDR2: SQVTM and ANQGSEA. CDR3 length equals 14 residues. V lost 1 base, J lost 1 base, and 9 bases lay in between. CDR3 DNA sequence: TGCAGCGTTGAAGGACTAGACGGCACAGATACGCAGTATTTT. Amino acid sequence: CSVEGLDGTDTQYF.

The rearrangement joins TRBV19 to TRBJ1-4; a weak D match, TRBD1 (5 bases). The length of the CDR3 is 13 residues. V shed 8 bases and J shed 3 bases, with 10 bases lying between them. From germline, CDR1 is LNHDA and CDR2 SQIVND (reference sequence). For the CDR3, the DNA is TGTGCCAGTTTGGGACCCCCTAATGAAAAACTGTTTTTT. This gives the protein CASLGPPNEKLFF.

As for this clone: The sample has other DNA sequences that encode this CDR3 too. V is TRBV6-5 and J is TRBJ1-6; D gene ambiguous. Trimming stripped 2 bases from V and 7 bases from J, with 9 bases between. Germline lookup yields CDR1 MNHEY and CDR2 SVGAGI. This CDR3 is built from 14 residues. CDR3 protein: CASSYGQENSPLHF. The CDR3 DNA reads TGTGCCAGCAGTTACGGGCAGGAGAATTCACCCCTCCACTTT.

V gene TRBV5-1 combines with J gene TRBJ1-1; a weak D match, TRBD1 (5 bases). CDR3 size: 13 residues. CDR1 is SGHRS and CDR2 is YFSETQ in the germline V gene. V was cut by 2 bases and J by 4 bases, with 9 bases left in between. Here the CDR3 DNA reads TGCGCCAGCAGCTTCGGGGGGTTCACTGAAGCTTTCTTT. Protein product: CASSFGGFTEAFF.

The genes are TRBV6-5 and TRBJ1-5; no reliable D call. Germline V lookup: CDR1 MNHEY, CDR2 SVGAGI. Deletions cut 8 bases from V and 2 bases from J, with 10 bases between. This CDR3 region has 13 residues. CDR3 protein: CASGRVGNQPQHF. The CDR3 DNA sequence: TGTGCCAGCGGAAGGGTGGGCAATCAGCCCCAGCATTTT.

V usage is TRBV19 and J usage is TRBJ1-1, with 7 bases fitting TRBD1. V dropped 2 bases and J dropped 5; count of bases not matched to a gene: 11. Germline assignment: CDR1 LNHDA and CDR2 SQIVND (reference sequence). The CDR3 covers 16 residues. The CDR3: CASSIWGTVVRTEAFF. The CDR3, as DNA: TGTGCCAGTAGTATATGGGGGACAGTTGTAAGGACTGAAGCTTTCTTT.

The chain uses TRBV18 and TRBJ1-5; D gene ambiguous. Germline V lookup: CDR1 KGHSH, CDR2 LQKENI. CDR3 length: 13 amino acids. Trimming removed 3 bases at V and 4 bases at J, with 7 bases between. The CDR3, as DNA: TGTGCCAGCTCACCCAGTAGGAATCAGCCCCAGCATTTT. This encodes CASSPSRNQPQHF.

The chain carries TRBV28 and TRBJ1-3, with 9 bases matching TRBD1. Trimming removed 5 bases from V and 8 bases from J; junction bases left unmatched: 10. CDR1 and CDR2 from the germline V gene are MDHEN and SYDVKM. This CDR3 comprises 15 residues. The CDR3 sequence is CASSPTGTGSDTIYF. CDR3 DNA: TGTGCCAGCAGTCCAACCGGGACAGGGAGTGACACCATATATTTT.

The V call is TRBV2, the J call TRBJ1-4; 7 positions match TRBD1. The trim removed 6 bases at V and 8 bases at J, leaving 9 bases unmatched. The CDR3 spans 14 residues. Germline loops: CDR1 SNHLY, CDR2 FYNNEI. The CDR3 here is CASSGQAEGEKLFF. DNA for the CDR3: TGTGCCAGCAGCGGACAGGCTGAAGGGGAAAAACTGTTTTTT.

The CDR3 protein is CASSLTSGKLYEQYF. In DNA, the CDR3 is TGTGCCAGCAGCTTAACTAGCGGGAAACTTTACGAGCAGTACTTC. J is TRBJ2-7 and V is TRBV7-2; 10 bases agree with TRBD2. CDR1 and CDR2 from the germline V gene are SGHTA and FQGNSA. Trimming removed 2 bases from V and 4 bases from J; junction bases left unmatched: 5. The CDR3 sequence is 15 residues long.

The genes are TRBV4-1 and TRBJ2-7; TRBD1 or TRBD2 may be the D gene (6 bases each). Germline CDR1 is MGHRA and CDR2 is YSYEKL. The CDR3 spans 16 residues. The V end was cut by 2 bases, the J end by 3 bases, with 17 bases between. The CDR3 DNA is TGCGCCAGCAGCCAATCAACGGGGGCGGGCAACTACGAGCAGTACTTC. Translation gives CASSQSTGAGNYEQYF.

This rearrangement joins TRBV3-1 (or the pseudogene TRBV3-2) to TRBJ2-1, with 8 positions matching TRBD2. The V gene end was trimmed by 0 bases and the J gene end by 3 bases; junction bases not matched to a gene: 4. The germline gives CDR1 LGHDT, CDR2 YNNKEL (reference sequence). The CDR3 runs 16 residues. The CDR3 DNA is TGTGCCAGCAGCCAAGATTGGGCGGGGGGCTACAATGAGCAGTTCTTC. Its translation is CASSQDWAGGYNEQFF.

This chain joins TRBV7-2 and TRBJ2-5, with D hard to call. CDR1 and CDR2 from the germline V gene are SGHTA and FQGNSA. The V end lost 3 bases, the J end lost 3 bases, and 8 bases lay between the germline ends. This CDR3 has 13 residues. The CDR3 loop reads CASSFNTEETQYF. The CDR3 DNA sequence: TGTGCCAGCAGCTTTAATACAGAAGAGACCCAGTACTTC.

The V gene is TRBV5-4, the J gene TRBJ2-5; D not certain. The CDR3 has 13 amino acids. V lost 0 bases to trimming and J lost 4 bases, with 7 bases between them. Germline V lookup: CDR1 SGHNT, CDR2 YYREEE (reference sequence). CDR3 bases: TGTGCCAGCAGCTTGGTCCCAGTAGAGACCCAGTACTTC. Its protein product is CASSLVPVETQYF.

The chain recombines TRBV11-2 with TRBJ2-7; D remains ambiguous. V dropped 0 bases and J dropped 3 bases, with 12 bases sitting between them. The CDR3 is made up of 15 amino acids. Looked up from germline, CDR1 is SGHAT and CDR2 is FQNNGV. The CDR3 spells CASSLEGGRDYEQYF. The CDR3 DNA reads as TGTGCCAGCAGCTTAGAAGGTGGCCGAGACTACGAGCAGTACTTC.

Note on this clone: The sample contains more than one DNA sequence encoding this CDR3. This chain connects TRBV4-3 to TRBJ2-2; TRBD2 matches at 11 bases. Germline CDR1 reads LGHNA; CDR2 reads YSLEER. The CDR3 has 16 amino acids. The V gene end was trimmed by 4 bases and the J gene end by 1 base; junction bases not matched to a gene: 2. DNA of the CDR3: TGCGCCAGCAGCCTTGGGACTAGCGGGAACACCGGGGAGCTGTTTTTT. This sequence encodes CASSLGTSGNTGELFF.

A single count supports this clone. The rearrangement joins TRBV11-3 to TRBJ2-1; D is undetermined. CDR1 is SGHNT and CDR2 is YENEEA in the germline V gene. The CDR3 sequence is 12 residues long. V gave up 0 bases and J gave up 16 bases, with 13 bases separating them. This CDR3 is CASSLERGQPFF. The CDR3 DNA follows: TGTGCCAGCAGCTTAGAACGCGGCCAACCCTTCTTC. Together with reference TRBV11-3 and TRBJ2-1, the CDR3 gives the full variable domain: EAGVVQSPRYKIIEKKQPVAFWCNPISGHNTLYWYLQNLGQGPELLIRYENEEAVDDSQLPKDRFSAERLKGVDSTLKIQPAELGDSAVYLCASSLERGQPFFGPGTRLTVL.

The rearrangement joins TRBV15 to TRBJ1-2, with 7 bases fitting TRBD1. CDR1 is LNHNV and CDR2 is YYDKDF in the germline V gene (reference sequence). The trim removed 6 bases at V and 4 bases at J, leaving 14 bases unmatched. This CDR3 region has 16 residues. DNA of the CDR3: TGTGCCACCAGTTCAGATTTAGGGGGCAGGGTCTATGGCTACACCTTC. Protein product: CATSSDLGGRVYGYTF.

The rearrangement uses TRBV20-1 and TRBJ1-3; D gene uncertain. This CDR3 spans 16 amino acids. The germline V gene has CDR1 DFQATT and CDR2 SNEGSKA (reference sequence). Trimming took off 3 bases at V and 0 bases at J, with 15 bases between the two ends. The CDR3: CSASFVSGGSGNTIYF. The DNA for the CDR3 is TGCAGTGCTAGTTTCGTCTCTGGCGGCTCTGGAAACACCATATATTTT.

The chain carries TRBV27 and TRBJ1-6; 7 bases line up with TRBD1. The trim removed 8 bases at V and 5 bases at J, leaving 18 bases unmatched. Germline V gives CDR1 MNHEY, CDR2 SMNVEV (reference sequence). The CDR3 is 18 amino acids. This chain's CDR3 is CASGAGIIGTVDNSPLHF. CDR3 DNA sequence: TGTGCCAGCGGCGCGGGGATAATCGGGACAGTTGATAATTCACCCCTCCACTTT.

The CDR3 sequence is CASSFGGKQPQHF. The CDR3 DNA sequence: TGTGCCAGCAGTTTTGGAGGGAAACAGCCCCAGCATTTT. The rearrangement links TRBV28 to TRBJ1-5; D not resolved. V dropped 3 bases and J dropped 7 bases, with 10 bases sitting between them. Germline V lookup: CDR1 MDHEN, CDR2 SYDVKM. CDR3 length: 13 amino acids.

This clone was seen once. J is TRBJ2-1 and V is TRBV7-3, with 9 positions matching TRBD2. With 4 bases clipped from V and 0 bases from J, the junction kept 10 bases outside the gene matches. CDR1 is SGHTA, CDR2 FQGTGA, per germline. The CDR3 consists of 18 residues. The CDR3, as DNA: TGTGCCAGCAGCTCACGGTCTAGCGGGGCGAGCTCCTACAATGAGCAGTTCTTC. It is translated as CASSSRSSGASSYNEQFF.

The gene calls are TRBV10-3 and TRBJ2-3; the D gene could be TRBD1 or TRBD2 (6 bases each). The V gene lost 7 bases and the J gene lost 4 bases, with 12 bases spanning the gap. Germline V CDR1 and CDR2: ENHRY, SYGVKD. This CDR3 is built from 13 residues. The CDR3 DNA is TGTGCCATCATGAGGGGGGTGGCAGATACGCAGTATTTT. It encodes CAIMRGVADTQYF.

The V and J genes are TRBV5-1 and TRBJ1-3; D is undetermined. The CDR3 length is 16 residues. The germline V and J ends were trimmed by 0 bases and 0 bases, with 10 bases remaining between them. Germline V gene sequence: CDR1 SGHRS, CDR2 YFSETQ. CDR3 sequence reads: CASSLGPKTSGNTIYF. The CDR3 DNA reads as TGCGCCAGCAGCTTGGGACCGAAAACCTCTGGAAACACCATATATTTT. The whole variable domain, remainder taken from reference TRBV5-1 and TRBJ1-3, is KAGVTQTPRYLIKTRGQQVTLSCSPISGHRSVSWYQQTPGQGLQFLFEYFSETQRNKGNFPGRFSGRQFSNSRSEMNVSTLELGDSALYLCASSLGPKTSGNTIYFGEGSWLTVV.